Here is one TCR beta chain with its context. What it binds is unknown. The entry originates in a study of monozygotic twins with inflammatory bowel disease. Overall study findings and caveats: Among patients, repertoires may have gained variability from differing immunosuppressive treatments.

Germline lookup yields CDR1 SGHRS and CDR2 YFSETQ. The CDR3 has 14 residues. The authors ran two nested PCRs of approximately 17 and 9 cycles on TCRalpha and TCRbeta cDNA. For each CDR3 protein, TCRdb gives one entry from its re-call of the 5' RACE reads, without DNA. The table for this sample gives roughly 100,000 distinct CDR3 sequences. The V gene is TRBV5-1, the J gene TRBJ2-7; TCRdb outputs TRBD1, but without DNA this stays unchecked. This TCR derives from a human donor with ulcerative colitis or Crohn's disease, or a healthy co-twin of an affected twin (not recorded which). The sample comprised blood. The CDR3 protein is CASSRTTDSYEQYF.